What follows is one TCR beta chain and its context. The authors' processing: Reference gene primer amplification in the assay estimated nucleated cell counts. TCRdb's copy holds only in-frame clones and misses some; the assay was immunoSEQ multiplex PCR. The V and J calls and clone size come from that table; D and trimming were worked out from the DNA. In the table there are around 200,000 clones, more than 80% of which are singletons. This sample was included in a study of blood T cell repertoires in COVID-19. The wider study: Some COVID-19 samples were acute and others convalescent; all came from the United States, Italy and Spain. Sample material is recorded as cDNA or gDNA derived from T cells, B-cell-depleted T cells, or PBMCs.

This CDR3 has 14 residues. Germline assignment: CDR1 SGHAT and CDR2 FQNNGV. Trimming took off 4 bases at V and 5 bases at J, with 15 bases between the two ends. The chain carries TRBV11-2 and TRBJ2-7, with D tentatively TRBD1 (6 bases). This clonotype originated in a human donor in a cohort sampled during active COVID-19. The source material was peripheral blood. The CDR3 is CASSSGTPRDEQYF. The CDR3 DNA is TGTGCCAGCAGCTCCGGGACACCCAGGGACGAGCAGTACTTC.